The T cell receptor (beta chain) described here comes from a study of blood T cell repertoires in COVID-19. At the level of the study: The United States, Italy and Spain provided the acute and convalescent COVID-19 samples. Nucleic acid was either cDNA or gDNA, and it came from T cells, B-cell-depleted T cells, or PBMCs.

TCRdb's table, derived via immunoSEQ multiplex PCR, lists solely in-frame clones and lacks some. The sample gives about 100,000 clones, over 75% of which show up once; around 4.1% is in the top ten. The CDR3 has 13 residues. Germline-derived CDR1 and CDR2 are SQVTM and ANQGSEA. V shed 4 bases, J shed 0 bases, and the junction held 2 bases outside the gene matches. The sequence came from a man aged 60 to 75 with acute or convalescent COVID-19. The chain joins TRBV29-1 to TRBJ1-1, with 7 bases that match TRBD1. Material: peripheral blood. The chain's CDR3 is CSVGDSMNTEAFF. CDR3 bases: TGCAGCGTTGGGGACAGCATGAACACTGAAGCTTTCTTT. Filled out from reference TRBV29-1 and TRBJ1-1, the complete variable domain reads SAVISQKPSRDICQRGTSLTIQCQVDSQVTMMFWYRQQPGQSLTLIATANQGSEATYESGFVIDKFPISRPNLTFSTLTVSNMSPEDSSIYLCSVGDSMNTEAFFGQGTRLTVV.